Shown below are 30 T cell receptor beta chains from a single sample sequenced in a study of T cell responses to AZD1222 COVID-19 vaccine. Assay used: immunoSEQ multiplex PCR; TCRdb lists only in-frame clones, some missing. The sample has 180,000 or so clones, about 94% seen once. The sample here was peripheral blood, taken 28 days after the second AZD1222 dose. The source is an adult who received the AZD1222 COVID-19 vaccine.

The V call is TRBV5-8, the J call TRBJ2-1; tentatively, D is TRBD1 (7 bases). This CDR3 contains 12 residues. With 4 bases removed from V and 8 bases from J, the gap between germline ends came to 10 bases. CDR1 and CDR2 (germline): SGHTS, YDEGEE. DNA of the CDR3: TGTGCCAGCAGCCCCAGGGGGGATGAGCAGTTCTTC. Its protein is CASSPRGDEQFF. The variable domain in full, completed from reference TRBV5-8 and TRBJ2-1, reads EAGVTQSPTHLIKTRGQQATLRCSPISGHTSVYWYQQALGLGLQFLLWYDEGEERNRGNFPPRFSGRQFPNYSSELNVNALELEDSALYLCASSPRGDEQFFGPGTRLTVL.

This rearrangement joins TRBV11-1 to TRBJ1-1, with a tentative D call TRBD1 (6 bases). Trimming removed 0 bases at V and 1 base at J, with 9 bases between. The germline CDR1 and CDR2 sequences are SGHAT and FQDESV (reference sequence). This CDR3 contains 15 residues. The CDR3 DNA follows: TGTGCCAGCAGCTTAGCGGAAGGGGGGAACACTGAAGCTTTCTTT. It translates to CASSLAEGGNTEAFF.

The chain is built from TRBV19 and TRBJ1-1; D remains ambiguous. Germline CDR1 LNHDA, CDR2 SQIVND (reference sequence). The ends were cut back, 4 bases at V and 0 bases at J, with 15 bases in the middle. The CDR3 loop spans 16 amino acids. Here the CDR3 reads CASSTRKHTMNTEAFF. The CDR3 DNA reads as TGTGCCAGTAGTACCCGGAAACACACCATGAACACTGAAGCTTTCTTT.

V usage is TRBV2 and J usage is TRBJ1-4; TRBD1 matches at 7 bases. J gave up 6 bases and V 6 bases, and 1 base lay outside the gene matches. The CDR3 length is 12 residues. Germline assignment: CDR1 SNHLY and CDR2 FYNNEI. The CDR3 DNA reads TGTGCCAGCAGGGGGACAGATGAAAAACTGTTTTTT. Its protein product is CASRGTDEKLFF.

As concerns this clone: The sample contains more than one DNA sequence encoding this CDR3. This chain links TRBV6-6 with TRBJ1-5; D is perhaps TRBD1 (5 bases). Looked up from germline, CDR1 is MNHNY and CDR2 is SVGAGI (reference sequence). CDR3 length: 15 amino acids. Trimming removed 5 bases from V and 1 base from J, with 12 bases in between. The CDR3 protein is CASSKRGGSNQPQHF. CDR3 bases: TGTGCCAGCAGTAAAAGGGGCGGAAGCAATCAGCCCCAGCATTTT.

The J gene is TRBJ2-7, the V gene TRBV5-1; D is uncertain. V was cut by 0 bases and J by 6 bases, with 7 bases left in between. The CDR3 consists of 12 residues. Germline-derived CDR1 and CDR2 are SGHRS and YFSETQ. The CDR3 region is CASSLGISEQYF. The DNA of the CDR3 is TGCGCCAGCAGCTTGGGAATAAGCGAGCAGTACTTC.

V gene TRBV18 combines with J gene TRBJ1-1, with D unclear. Germline V CDR1 and CDR2: KGHSH, LQKENI. The CDR3 is made up of 15 amino acids. Trimming cost V 3 bases and J 1 base, with 12 bases left between them. The CDR3 DNA follows: TGTGCCAGCTCACCTTTTCAGACGGAGAACACTGAAGCTTTCTTT. Its translation: CASSPFQTENTEAFF.

This clone was seen just once. The chain combines TRBV10-3 with TRBJ2-1, with TRBD2 identical over 7 bases. From germline, CDR1 is ENHRY and CDR2 SYGVKD. Trimming at V came to 8 bases and at J to 0 bases, leaving 1 base not matched to a gene. There are 13 residues in the CDR3. CDR3 residues: CAIGGGSYNEQFF. For the CDR3, the DNA is TGTGCCATCGGCGGGGGCTCCTACAATGAGCAGTTCTTC.

The chain recombines TRBV29-1 with TRBJ2-2; the D gene is possibly TRBD2 (6 bases). With 6 bases removed from V and 7 bases from J, the gap between germline ends came to 9 bases. Germline-derived CDR1 and CDR2 are SQVTM and ANQGSEA. This CDR3 region has 11 residues. The CDR3 nucleotides read TGCAGCGTCTCGGGAGTCGGGGAGCTGTTTTTT. Translating gives CSVSGVGELFF.

This chain links TRBV3-1 (or the pseudogene TRBV3-2) with TRBJ2-3; 8 nucleotides align to TRBD1. V shed 3 bases and J 1 base; nucleotides not matched to a gene: 9. The CDR3 is 17 amino acids. CDR1 LGHDT and CDR2 YNNKEL come from the germline V gene (reference sequence). CDR3 coding DNA: TGTGCCAGCAGCCAGGACAGGGCTAAGTTTGGCACAGATACGCAGTATTTT. It specifies CASSQDRAKFGTDTQYF.

The V gene is TRBV11-2, the J gene TRBJ1-1, with D unclear. Between the trimmed V and J ends, which lost 4 bases and 3 bases, there was a span of 6 bases. The germline gives CDR1 SGHAT, CDR2 FQNNGV. The CDR3 covers 12 residues. The CDR3 nucleotides are TGTGCCAGCAGCTGGGGAGACACTGAAGCTTTCTTT. Translating gives CASSWGDTEAFF.

The chain carries TRBV7-2 and TRBJ1-2; D not certain. Germline assignment: CDR1 SGHTA and CDR2 FQGNSA. V lost 5 bases and J lost 5, with 15 bases in between. The CDR3 runs 14 residues. The CDR3 spells CASSPGPAGYGYTF. DNA for the CDR3: TGTGCCAGCAGCCCCGGACCGGCGGGATATGGCTACACCTTC.

This chain connects TRBV29-1 to TRBJ2-7; D is perhaps TRBD1 (5 bases). The germline V gene encodes CDR1 SQVTM and CDR2 ANQGSEA. V lost 3 bases and J lost 13, with 16 bases in between. The CDR3 is 11 residues long. The DNA of the CDR3 is TGCAGCGTTGAGCTGGGGCCATTATGCTACTTC. It yields the protein CSVELGPLCYF.

This chain uses TRBV7-3 with TRBJ1-2, with D maybe TRBD1 (6 bases). Germline V gene lookup returns CDR1 SGHTA and CDR2 FQGTGA. The V end lost 4 bases, the J end lost 8 bases, and 17 bases lay between the germline ends. This CDR3 contains 14 residues. CDR3 in amino acids: CASSSHGGAKGYTF. In DNA form, the CDR3 reads TGTGCCAGCAGCTCCCATGGGGGCGCGAAGGGCTACACCTTC.

The chain couples TRBV6-5 to TRBJ1-2; TRBD1 is a possible D gene (5 bases). V lost 2 bases and J lost 4, with 17 bases in between. Germline CDR1 and CDR2: MNHEY and SVGAGI. The CDR3 length is 16 residues. The CDR3 coding sequence is TGTGCCAGCAGTTACACCCCGTCGGGGGGGACCTATGGCTACACCTTC. It translates to CASSYTPSGGTYGYTF.

In this sample, this clone turned up once. The chain employs TRBV29-1 and TRBJ1-2; 7 bases map to TRBD1. J was trimmed by 4 bases and V by 3 bases; bases with no gene match: 8. The CDR3 loop spans 14 amino acids. CDR1 and CDR2 (germline): SQVTM, ANQGSEA. The CDR3 nucleotides read TGCAGCGTTGACAGCCGGGACAGCCTCTATGGCTACACCTTC. The encoded protein is CSVDSRDSLYGYTF.

The chain joins TRBV4-2 to TRBJ1-3; D is possibly TRBD1 (5 bases). CDR1 and CDR2 (germline): LGHNA, YNFKEQ. CDR3 length: 14 residues. V lost 2 bases to trimming and J lost 6 bases, with 11 bases between them. The CDR3 is CASSQTGGENTIYF. The CDR3 DNA reads TGTGCCAGCAGCCAAACGGGGGGTGAAAACACCATATATTTT.

J is TRBJ1-1 and V is TRBV7-9; TRBD1 is a possible D gene (6 bases). CDR1 SEHNR and CDR2 FQNEAQ come from the germline V gene (reference sequence). V was trimmed by 1 base and J by 3 bases, leaving 6 bases between them. The CDR3 runs to 13 residues. This CDR3 reads CASSLEGDTEAFF. CDR3 in DNA: TGTGCCAGCAGCTTAGAGGGGGACACTGAAGCTTTCTTT.

The genes are TRBV27 and TRBJ2-3; 9 positions agree with TRBD2. The CDR3 totals 18 residues. From germline, CDR1 is MNHEY and CDR2 SMNVEV (reference sequence). The V gene end was trimmed by 3 bases and the J gene end by 3 bases; junction bases not matched to a gene: 13. The CDR3 region is CASSFRPPGLAGTDTQYF. The CDR3 nucleotides are TGTGCCAGCAGTTTTAGACCCCCGGGGCTAGCGGGGACAGATACGCAGTATTTT.

This chain connects TRBV4-2 to TRBJ1-4; no clear D gene. Trimming took 4 bases from V and 3 from J, leaving 9 bases between them. CDR1 LGHNA and CDR2 YNFKEQ come from the germline V gene. This CDR3 comprises 14 residues. The CDR3: CASSPSGPNEKLFF. DNA for the CDR3: TGTGCCAGCAGCCCCTCAGGACCTAATGAAAAACTGTTTTTT.

The J gene is TRBJ1-1, the V gene TRBV5-1; 7 nucleotides line up with TRBD1. CDR1 and CDR2 from the germline V gene are SGHRS and YFSETQ. CDR3 size: 15 residues. J gave up 6 bases and V 3 bases, and 11 bases lay outside the gene matches. In nucleotides, the CDR3 is TGCGCCAGCAGCTCGGCCGACAGGGTAGGGCCTGAAGCTTTCTTT. Protein sequence: CASSSADRVGPEAFF. Looking up the rest from reference TRBV5-1 and TRBJ1-1 gives the full variable domain: KAGVTQTPRYLIKTRGQQVTLSCSPISGHRSVSWYQQTPGQGLQFLFEYFSETQRNKGNFPGRFSGRQFSNSRSEMNVSTLELGDSALYLCASSSADRVGPEAFFGQGTRLTVV.

The CDR3, as DNA: TGCGCCAGCAGCCGAACCACAGGGAACACTGAAGCTTTCTTT. Translation gives CASSRTTGNTEAFF. The J gene is TRBJ1-1, the V gene TRBV4-1; D is perhaps TRBD1 (5 bases). The CDR3 spans 14 residues. Germline lookup yields CDR1 MGHRA and CDR2 YSYEKL. Trimming pared 4 bases from V and 1 base from J, leaving 10 bases between.

The rearrangement joins TRBV13 to TRBJ2-5, with D unresolved. CDR1 and CDR2 from the germline V gene are PRHDT and FYEKMQ (reference sequence). The V end was cut by 5 bases, the J end by 5 bases, with 6 bases between. The CDR3 consists of 11 residues. Written as DNA, the CDR3 is TGTGCCAGCAGCAACCGCGAGACCCAGTACTTC. Translating it yields CASSNRETQYF.

The chain links TRBV4-3 to TRBJ1-1; D is perhaps TRBD1 (5 bases). The CDR3 covers 14 residues. Trimming shortened V by 0 bases and J by 8 bases, and 13 bases separated the two germline ends. CDR1 is LGHNA, CDR2 YSLEER, per germline. The chain's CDR3 is CASSQESGTGEAFF. The CDR3 DNA reads TGCGCCAGCAGCCAAGAAAGTGGGACTGGAGAAGCTTTCTTT.

This clone has a single count. The chain combines TRBV6-2 or TRBV6-3 with TRBJ2-7; D is possibly TRBD1 or TRBD2 (5 bases each). V was pared by 1 base and J by 2 bases, with 6 bases between. This CDR3 spans 13 amino acids. CDR1 is MNHEY and CDR2 is SVGEGT in the germline V gene. The CDR3 protein is CASSYLGAYEQYF. The CDR3 bases are TGTGCCAGCAGTTACTTGGGGGCCTACGAGCAGTACTTC.

The chain is built from TRBV3-1 (or the pseudogene TRBV3-2) and TRBJ2-1; D may match TRBD1 or TRBD2 (5 bases each). Trimming stripped 1 base from V and 0 bases from J, with 7 bases between. CDR3 length: 15 residues. Per germline, CDR1 LGHDT and CDR2 YNNKEL (reference sequence). CDR3 nucleotides: TGTGCCAGCAGCCAAGCAGGGAGCTCCTACAATGAGCAGTTCTTC. Its protein is CASSQAGSSYNEQFF.

The CDR3 region has the DNA TGTGCCAGCAAAATGAATTGGGGCCCCTCCTATAATTCACCCCTCCACTTT. Its protein is CASKMNWGPSYNSPLHF. V usage is TRBV27 and J usage is TRBJ1-6, with D perhaps TRBD1 (5 bases). CDR3 length equals 17 residues. In germline, CDR1 is MNHEY, CDR2 SMNVEV (reference sequence). V lost 7 bases, J lost 0 bases, and 16 bases lay in between.

The genes are TRBV7-9 and TRBJ1-2; TRBD1 might be the D (5 bases). The V gene lost 1 base and the J gene lost 2 bases, with 11 bases spanning the gap. CDR1 SEHNR and CDR2 FQNEAQ come from the germline V gene (reference sequence). The CDR3 sequence is 15 residues long. CDR3 amino acids: CASSLGGRQNYGYTF. DNA of the CDR3: TGTGCCAGCAGCTTAGGGGGACGCCAAAACTATGGCTACACCTTC.

This chain joins TRBV15 and TRBJ2-5, with 10 positions matching TRBD2. The germline CDR1 and CDR2 sequences are LNHNV and YYDKDF (reference sequence). The CDR3 consists of 15 residues. With V trimmed by 1 base and J by 3 bases, 2 bases remained unmatched. The CDR3 sequence is CATSRGLAGEETQYF. The CDR3 DNA follows: TGTGCCACCAGCAGAGGTCTAGCGGGGGAAGAGACCCAGTACTTC.

The chain joins TRBV7-3 to TRBJ2-2, with D tentatively TRBD1 (6 bases). Trimming took off 5 bases at V and 1 base at J, with 11 bases between the two ends. This CDR3 has 15 residues. The germline CDR1 and CDR2 sequences are SGHTA and FQGTGA. CDR3 in amino acids: CASSPDRVNTGELFF. In DNA, the CDR3 is TGTGCCAGCAGCCCGGACAGAGTGAACACCGGGGAGCTGTTTTTT. The complete variable domain, with remaining parts taken from reference TRBV7-3 and TRBJ2-2, reads GAGVSQTPSNKVTEKGKYVELRCDPISGHTALYWYRQSLGQGPEFLIYFQGTGAADDSGLPNDRFFAVRPEGSVSTLKIQRTERGDSAVYLCASSPDRVNTGELFFGEGSRLTVL.